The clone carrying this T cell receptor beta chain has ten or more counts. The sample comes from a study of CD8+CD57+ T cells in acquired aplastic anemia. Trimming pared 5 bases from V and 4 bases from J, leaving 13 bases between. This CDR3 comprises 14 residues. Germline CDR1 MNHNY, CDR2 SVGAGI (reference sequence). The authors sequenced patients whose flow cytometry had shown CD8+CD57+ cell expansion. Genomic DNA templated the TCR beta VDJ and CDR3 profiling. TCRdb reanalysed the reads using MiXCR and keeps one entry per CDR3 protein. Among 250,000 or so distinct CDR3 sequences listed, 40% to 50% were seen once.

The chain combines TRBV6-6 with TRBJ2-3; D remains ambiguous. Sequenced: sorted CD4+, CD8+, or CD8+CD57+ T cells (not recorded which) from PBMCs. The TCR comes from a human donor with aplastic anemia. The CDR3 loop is CASSDRQVSDTQYF. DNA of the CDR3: TGTGCCAGCAGTGACCGGCAGGTATCAGATACGCAGTATTTT.